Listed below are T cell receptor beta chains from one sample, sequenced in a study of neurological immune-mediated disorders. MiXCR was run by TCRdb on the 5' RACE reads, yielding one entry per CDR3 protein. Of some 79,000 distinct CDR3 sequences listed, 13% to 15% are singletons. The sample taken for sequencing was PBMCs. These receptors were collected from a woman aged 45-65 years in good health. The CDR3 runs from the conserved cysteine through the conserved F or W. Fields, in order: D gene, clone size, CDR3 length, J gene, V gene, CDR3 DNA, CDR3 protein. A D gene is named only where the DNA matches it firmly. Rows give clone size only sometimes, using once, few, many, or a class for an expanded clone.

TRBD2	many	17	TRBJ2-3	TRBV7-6	TGTGCCAGCAGCTTAGCGTACCCGGGAGGCGGGGAAGATACGCAGTATTTT	CASSLAYPGGGEDTQYF
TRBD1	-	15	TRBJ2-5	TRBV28	TGTGCCAGCAGTTTAATGAGACAGGGCTCGGCGGCCCAGTACTTC	CASSLMRQGSAAQYF
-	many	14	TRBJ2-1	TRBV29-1	TGCAGCGTTGAAGATCCGCAGGTATACAATGAGCAGTTCTTC	CSVEDPQVYNEQFF
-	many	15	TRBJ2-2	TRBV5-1	TGCGCCAGCAGCCCCTATGGGGGAAACACCGGGGAGCTGTTTTTT	CASSPYGGNTGELFF
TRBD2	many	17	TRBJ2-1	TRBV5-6	TGTGCCAGCAGCTTCCGCGCAAATCTAGCGGGCTACAATGAGCAGTTCTTC	CASSFRANLAGYNEQFF
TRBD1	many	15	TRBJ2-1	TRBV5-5	TGTGCCAGCAGCAAGGATGGGACAGGGTTGGCTGAGCAGTTCTTC	CASSKDGTGLAEQFF
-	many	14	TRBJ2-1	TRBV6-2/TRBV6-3	TGTGCCAGCACCTCTTCCGACCCCTACAATGAGCAGTTCTTC	CASTSSDPYNEQFF
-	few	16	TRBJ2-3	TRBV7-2	TGTGCCAGCAGCTTAGGAACCCAGCCTGCGGCAGATACGCAGTATTTT	CASSLGTQPAADTQYF
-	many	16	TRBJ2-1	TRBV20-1	TGCAGTGCTAGAGATCGCCAGGGATCGGCCGGAGGTGAGCAGTTCTTC	CSARDRQGSAGGEQFF
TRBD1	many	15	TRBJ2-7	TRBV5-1	TGCGCCAGCAGCTTGATGGCAAGGGGGCTGAACGAGCAGTACTTC	CASSLMARGLNEQYF
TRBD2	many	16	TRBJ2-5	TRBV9	TGTGCCAGCAGCCTTACTTCTAGCGGGTCCTTGGAGACCCAGTACTTC	CASSLTSSGSLETQYF
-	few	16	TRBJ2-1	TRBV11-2	TGTGCCAGCAGGGGTGGTACAGCCTTAACCGGCAATGAGCAGTTCTTC	CASRGGTALTGNEQFF
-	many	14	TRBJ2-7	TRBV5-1	TGCGCCAGCAGCTTGGGACAGTCGTTGTACGAGCAGTACTTC	CASSLGQSLYEQYF
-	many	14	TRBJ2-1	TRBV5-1	TGCGCCAGCAGCTTGGCAGGAAATTGGGATGAGCAGTTCTTC	CASSLAGNWDEQFF
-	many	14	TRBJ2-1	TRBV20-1	TGCAGTGCCCCGAATAACAGGAACTACAATGAGCAGTTCTTC	CSAPNNRNYNEQFF
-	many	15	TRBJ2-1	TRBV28	TGTGCCAGCACCAGTCCCTTCGGCGGATACAATGAGCAGTTCTTC	CASTSPFGGYNEQFF
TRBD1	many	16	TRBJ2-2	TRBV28	TGTGCCAGCAGTTCCTTGACAGGGTGGAACACCGGGGAGCTGTTTTTT	CASSSLTGWNTGELFF
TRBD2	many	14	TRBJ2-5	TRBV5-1	TGCGCCAGCAGCTTGAGGTCTAGCGGAGAGACCCAGTACTTC	CASSLRSSGETQYF
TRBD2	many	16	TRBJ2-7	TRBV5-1	TGCGCCAGCAGCACCCAGCCTAGCGGGAGTCTTTACGAGCAGTACTTC	CASSTQPSGSLYEQYF
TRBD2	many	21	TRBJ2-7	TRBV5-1	TGCGCCAGCAGCTTGTTCGGGCTGGGACTAGCTGATTCTCGATCTACGATGGAGCAGTACTTC	CASSLFGLGLADSRSTMEQYF
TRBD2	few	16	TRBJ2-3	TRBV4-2	TGTGCCAGCAGCCAAGAGGGGGGGAGGGCCTCAGATACGCAGTATTTT	CASSQEGGRASDTQYF
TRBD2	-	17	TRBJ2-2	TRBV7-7	TGTGCTAGCAGCTTAGAGGCTACTAGCGGGAGGGCCGGGGAGCTGTTTTTT	CASSLEATSGRAGELFF
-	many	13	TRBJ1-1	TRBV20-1	TGCAGTGCTAGGAGGCCGGTGAACACTGAAGCTTTCTTT	CSARRPVNTEAFF
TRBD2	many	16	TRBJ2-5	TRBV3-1	TGTGCCAGCAGCCATATTCTAGCGGGAGGCCAAGAGACCCAGTACTTC	CASSHILAGGQETQYF
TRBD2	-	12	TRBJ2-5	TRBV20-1	TGCAGTGCCCGGACTAGCGGGGAGACCCAGTACTTC	CSARTSGETQYF
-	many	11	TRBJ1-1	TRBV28	TGTGCCAGCCACGGCTCCACTGAAGCTTTCTTT	CASHGSTEAFF
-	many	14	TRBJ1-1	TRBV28	TGTGCCAGCAGTTTTCCGGGAATGAACACTGAAGCTTTCTTT	CASSFPGMNTEAFF
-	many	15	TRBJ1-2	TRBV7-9	TGTGCCAGCAGCTCAGCTCTGGGTTTAGAGAAGGGCTACACCTTC	CASSSALGLEKGYTF
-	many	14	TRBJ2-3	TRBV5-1	TGCGCCAGCAGCTTGGGATCGGGGGTAGATACGCAGTATTTT	CASSLGSGVDTQYF
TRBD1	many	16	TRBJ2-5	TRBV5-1	TGCGCCAGCAGCTTCTCAGTAGGCAGGGGGATAGAGACCCAGTACTTC	CASSFSVGRGIETQYF
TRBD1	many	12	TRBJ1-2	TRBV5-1	TGCGCCAGCGCAGGGGGGCGTGAAGGCTACACCTTC	CASAGGREGYTF
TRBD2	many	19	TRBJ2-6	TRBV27	TGTGCCAGCAGTCCAGGACTAGCGGGAGTCCGCTCTGGGGCCAACGTCCTGACTTTC	CASSPGLAGVRSGANVLTF
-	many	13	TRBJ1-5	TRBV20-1	TGCAGTGCCATAAGGGACGTAGATCAGCCCCAGCATTTT	CSAIRDVDQPQHF
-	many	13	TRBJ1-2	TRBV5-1	TGCGCCAGCAGCTTGGAGGTCAGCTATGGCTACACCTTC	CASSLEVSYGYTF
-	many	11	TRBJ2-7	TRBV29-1	TGCAGCGTTGAGAAGGGGAGCGAGCAGTACTTC	CSVEKGSEQYF
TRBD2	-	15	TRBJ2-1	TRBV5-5	TGTGCCAGCAGCTTTCTAGCGGGATATTACAATGAGCAGTTCTTC	CASSFLAGYYNEQFF
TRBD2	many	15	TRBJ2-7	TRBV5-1	TGCGCCAGCAGCTTGGCGGGACTAGCGGGCTACGAGCAGTACTTC	CASSLAGLAGYEQYF
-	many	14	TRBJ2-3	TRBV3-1	TGTGCCAGCAGGGGCGGGAATCCCGTAGATACGCAGTATTTT	CASRGGNPVDTQYF
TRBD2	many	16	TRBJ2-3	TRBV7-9	TGTGCCAGCAGCTCCTGGGGGACTACCCGCACAGATACGCAGTATTTT	CASSSWGTTRTDTQYF
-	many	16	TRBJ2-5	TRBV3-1	TGTGCCAGCAGCCCCGGACGAAGGCCCCTACAAGAGACCCAGTACTTC	CASSPGRRPLQETQYF
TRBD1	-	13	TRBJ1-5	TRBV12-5	TGTGCTAGTCGACAGGGTGGGAATCAGCCCCAGCATTTT	CASRQGGNQPQHF
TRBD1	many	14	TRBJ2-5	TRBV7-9	TGTGCCAGCAGCTTCGCCGGGACAGGGGAGACCCAGTACTTC	CASSFAGTGETQYF
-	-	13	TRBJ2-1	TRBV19	TGTGCCAGTAGTTTAACAGGGTACAATGAGCAGTTCTTC	CASSLTGYNEQFF
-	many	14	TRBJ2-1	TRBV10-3	TGTGCCATCAGCCGGGGGACCTCCTACAATGAGCAGTTCTTC	CAISRGTSYNEQFF
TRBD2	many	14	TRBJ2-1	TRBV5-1	TGCGCCAGCAGCCCGGGACTAGTTAGCCATGAGCAGTTCTTC	CASSPGLVSHEQFF
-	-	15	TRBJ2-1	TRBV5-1	TGCGCCAGCAGCTTGGGGAGCGGAGACTACAATGAGCAGTTCTTC	CASSLGSGDYNEQFF
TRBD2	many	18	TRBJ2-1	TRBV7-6	TGTGCCAGCAGCTCCAGGCTCCTGCTAGCGGGAAGCTACAATGAGCAGTTCTTC	CASSSRLLLAGSYNEQFF
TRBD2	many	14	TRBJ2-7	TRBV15	TGTGCCACCAGCAGAGAAGGGACTAGCTACGAGCAGTACTTC	CATSREGTSYEQYF
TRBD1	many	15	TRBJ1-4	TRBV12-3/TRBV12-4	TGTGCCAGCAGCCAGTGGACAGGGGCTAATGAAAAACTGTTTTTT	CASSQWTGANEKLFF
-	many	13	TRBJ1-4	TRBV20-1	TGCAGTGCTAGAGCCACCCAGAATGAAAAACTGTTTTTT	CSARATQNEKLFF
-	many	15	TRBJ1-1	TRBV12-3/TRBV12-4	TGTGCCAGCAGTTCCTATGACAGATCGAACACTGAAGCTTTCTTT	CASSSYDRSNTEAFF
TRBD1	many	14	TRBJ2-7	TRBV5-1	TGCGCCAGCAGCTTGGCAGGGGGCTTCGGGGAGCAGTACTTC	CASSLAGGFGEQYF
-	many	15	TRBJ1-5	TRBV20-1	TGCAGTGCTAGAGATCGGTTCGCAGGTAACCAGCCCCAGCATTTT	CSARDRFAGNQPQHF
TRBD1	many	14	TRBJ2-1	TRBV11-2	TGTGCCAGCAGCCAGGGACAGGGGTTCAATGAGCAGTTCTTC	CASSQGQGFNEQFF
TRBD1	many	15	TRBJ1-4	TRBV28	TGTGCCAGCAGCCGCAGGGGGCCGGCTAATGAAAAACTGTTTTTT	CASSRRGPANEKLFF